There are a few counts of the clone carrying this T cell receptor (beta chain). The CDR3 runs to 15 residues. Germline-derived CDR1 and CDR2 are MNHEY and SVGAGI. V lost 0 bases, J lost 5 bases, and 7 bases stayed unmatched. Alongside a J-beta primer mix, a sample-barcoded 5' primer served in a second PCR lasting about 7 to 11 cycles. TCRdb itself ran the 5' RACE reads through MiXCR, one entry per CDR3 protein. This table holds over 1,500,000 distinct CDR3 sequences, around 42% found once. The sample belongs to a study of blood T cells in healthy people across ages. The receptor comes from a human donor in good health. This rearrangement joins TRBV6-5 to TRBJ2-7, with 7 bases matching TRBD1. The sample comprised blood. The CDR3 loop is CASSYSPTGRNEQYF. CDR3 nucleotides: TGTGCCAGCAGTTACTCCCCGACAGGGAGAAACGAGCAGTACTTC.